A single sample gave rise to the 12 T cell receptor beta chains below, sequenced in a study of blood T cell repertoires in COVID-19 (dated by TCRdb to the early 2020s). The library relied on the immunoSEQ multiplex PCR assay. This immuneACCESS table, as held by TCRdb, lists in-frame sequences with V and J called but not all clones. Of the missing ones, under half trace to an unresolved V gene in checked studies; the others have no known cause. The sample table shows 140,000 to 150,000 clones, and 87% are seen once. The top ten constitute about 4% of the sample. Sequencing was carried out using PBMCs or T cells enriched from blood (not recorded which). These receptors originate from a woman between 40 and 55 years old who had been exposed to COVID-19.

J is TRBJ2-7 and V is TRBV5-6; 12 nucleotides line up with TRBD1. This CDR3 region has 15 residues. V shed 3 bases and J 5 bases; nucleotides not matched to a gene: 6. Looked up from germline, CDR1 is SGHDT and CDR2 is YYEEEE. The CDR3 here is CASSSSGTGGHEQYF. The DNA of the CDR3 is TGTGCCAGCAGCTCATCCGGGACAGGGGGCCACGAGCAGTACTTC.

CDR3 amino acids: CASSEMSGELFF. The CDR3 DNA sequence: TGCGCCAGCAGTGAAATGAGCGGGGAGCTGTTTTTT. The rearrangement joins TRBV10-1 to TRBJ2-2, with D hard to call. This CDR3 region has 12 residues. Per germline, CDR1 WNHNN and CDR2 SYGVQD (reference sequence). V gave up 3 bases and J gave up 7 bases, with 6 bases separating them.

The chain recombines TRBV6-2 or TRBV6-3 with TRBJ2-1, with a weak D call TRBD2 (5 bases). This CDR3 contains 15 residues. The V gene's germline CDR1 is MNHEY and CDR2 SVGEGT. V lost 2 bases and J 0 bases, leaving 8 bases between the germline ends. For the CDR3, the DNA is TGTGCCAGCAGTTACGGCGGAGGCTCCTACAATGAGCAGTTCTTC. Its translation: CASSYGGGSYNEQFF.

V is TRBV18 and J is TRBJ1-6, with a weak D call TRBD1 (6 bases). V shed 3 bases and J shed 7 bases, with 10 bases lying between them. CDR1 is KGHSH, CDR2 LQKENI, per germline. The CDR3 is 14 residues long. The DNA of the CDR3 is TGTGCCAGCTCACCCGGACAGCAGAATTCACCCCTCCACTTT. This gives the protein CASSPGQQNSPLHF.

This chain uses TRBV19 with TRBJ1-2; a weak D match, TRBD1 (6 bases). The CDR3 is 13 amino acids. Trimming removed 6 bases at V and 7 bases at J, with 15 bases between. Germline assignment: CDR1 LNHDA and CDR2 SQIVND (reference sequence). CDR3 amino acids: CASRYREGGGYTF. The CDR3 bases are TGTGCCAGTAGGTACAGGGAGGGAGGTGGCTACACCTTC.

This sequence joins TRBV3-1 (or the pseudogene TRBV3-2) and TRBJ2-7, with 9 positions matching TRBD1. Per the germline V gene, CDR1 is LGHDT and CDR2 is YNNKEL (reference sequence). CDR3 length equals 14 residues. Losses at the gene ends were 4 bases for V and 8 bases for J; bases not matched to a gene: 9. Here the CDR3 DNA reads TGTGCCAGCAGCCTGGGACAGGGAACGAGCCAGCAGTACTTC. This translates into CASSLGQGTSQQYF.

Here the CDR3 reads CASSLSLPLRNTEAFF. DNA of the CDR3: TGTGCCAGCAGCCTCTCATTACCCCTAAGGAACACTGAAGCTTTCTTT. The chain is built from TRBV7-9 and TRBJ1-1; D ambiguous. From germline, CDR1 is SEHNR and CDR2 FQNEAQ (reference sequence). CDR3 length: 16 amino acids. V was trimmed by 5 bases and J by 1 base, leaving 17 bases between them. Together with reference TRBV7-9 and TRBJ1-1, the CDR3 gives the full variable domain: DTGVSQNPRHKITKRGQNVTFRCDPISEHNRLYWYRQTLGQGPEFLTYFQNEAQLEKSRLLSDRFSAERPKGSFSTLEIQRTEQGDSAMYLCASSLSLPLRNTEAFFGQGTRLTVV.

Turning to this clone: Other DNA variants within this sample encode the same CDR3. This chain joins TRBV28 and TRBJ1-2; D remains ambiguous. Germline V gene data show CDR1 as MDHEN and CDR2 as SYDVKM. This CDR3 has 13 amino acids. The germline V and J ends were trimmed by 3 bases and 2 bases, with 7 bases remaining between them. This chain's CDR3 is CASSFPGNYGYTF. DNA of the CDR3: TGTGCCAGCAGTTTTCCGGGAAACTATGGCTACACCTTC.

This chain connects TRBV21-1 to TRBJ1-5; the table's D call, TRBD1, was not checked against the DNA. TRBV21-1 is reported as a pseudogene. CDR3 length equals 18 residues. The CDR3 nucleotides read TGTGCCAGCAGCAAAGGAAACAGGCCCCACACTTTCAATCAGCCCCAGCATTTT. This codes for CASSKGNRPHTFNQPQHF.

In its sample, this clone was seen a few times. This chain links TRBV18 with TRBJ1-2; D is ambiguous. V was clipped by 3 bases and J by 7 bases, with 6 bases between them. Germline V gene lookup returns CDR1 KGHSH and CDR2 LQKENI. There are 11 residues in the CDR3. CDR3 DNA sequence: TGTGCCAGCTCACCGGAGGTTGGCTACACCTTC. As protein: CASSPEVGYTF.

This clone was seen just once. V and J are TRBV7-9 and TRBJ1-2, with a weak D call TRBD1 (6 bases). The CDR3 consists of 15 residues. The germline V and J ends were trimmed by 4 bases and 7 bases, with 19 bases remaining between them. CDR1 is SEHNR and CDR2 is FQNEAQ in the germline V gene (reference sequence). CDR3 coding DNA: TGTGCCAGCAGCTCACAAAAGGACAGTCGAGGTGGCTACACCTTC. Translation gives CASSSQKDSRGGYTF.

This clone was recorded a few times. This chain uses TRBV10-2 with TRBJ2-7; no clear D gene. CDR3 length: 12 residues. Germline V gene data show CDR1 as WSHSY and CDR2 as SAAADI. V lost 3 bases to trimming and J lost 4 bases, with 7 bases between them. CDR3 sequence reads: CASSESGYEQYF. The CDR3 DNA follows: TGCGCCAGCAGTGAATCCGGTTACGAGCAGTACTTC.